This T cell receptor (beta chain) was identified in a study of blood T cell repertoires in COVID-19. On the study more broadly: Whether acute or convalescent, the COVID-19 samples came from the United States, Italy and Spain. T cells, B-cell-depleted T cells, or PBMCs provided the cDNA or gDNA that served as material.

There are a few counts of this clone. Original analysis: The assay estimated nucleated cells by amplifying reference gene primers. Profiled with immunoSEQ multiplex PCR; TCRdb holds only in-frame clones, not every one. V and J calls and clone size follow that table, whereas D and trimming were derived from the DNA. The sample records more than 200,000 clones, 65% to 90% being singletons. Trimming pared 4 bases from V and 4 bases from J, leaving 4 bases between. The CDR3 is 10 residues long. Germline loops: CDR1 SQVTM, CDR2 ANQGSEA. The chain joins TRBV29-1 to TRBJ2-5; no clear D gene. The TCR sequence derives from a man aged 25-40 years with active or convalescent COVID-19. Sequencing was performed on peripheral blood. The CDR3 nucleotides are TGCAGCGTTGTAGTAGAGACCCAGTACTTC. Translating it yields CSVVVETQYF.